This T cell receptor beta chain was obtained from a study of blood T cell repertoires in COVID-19. Trimming left V 0 bases short and J 2 bases short, with 14 bases between. This CDR3 comprises 17 residues. Germline CDR1 and CDR2: MGHDK and SYGVNS. TCRdb keeps only in-frame clones here, not all; method: immunoSEQ multiplex PCR. The table includes 310,000 or so clones, just over 90% detected once. The TCR comes from a woman aged 30 to 39 with COVID-19, enrolled during active disease. The chain employs TRBV25-1 and TRBJ1-3; D is uncertain. The material sequenced was peripheral blood. Here the CDR3 reads CASSEYFPGGTGNTIYF. The DNA of the CDR3 is TGTGCCAGCAGTGAATATTTCCCTGGAGGGACTGGAAACACCATATATTTT.